The clone carrying this T cell receptor beta chain occurred many times. Antigen unknown. This sample was taken from a study of T cells in Graves' hyperthyroidism and ophthalmopathy. Study at large: Prior to any treatment, at the point of initial diagnosis, peripheral blood was collected.

V was cut by 6 bases and J by 7 bases, with 13 bases left in between. The CDR3 has 13 amino acids. Germline CDR1 is MNHEY and CDR2 is SMNVEV (reference sequence). Amplified TCR beta CDR3 regions came from RNA transcripts. HTBI primers were employed in a first-round RT-PCR of the TCR CDR3. Using its own MiXCR run on the multiplex PCR reads, TCRdb lists one record per CDR3 protein. The sample contains a few hundred thousand distinct CDR3 sequences, 15% to 18% of which appear only once. Findings and caveats of the study: By a 13 V-J model, ophthalmopathy was set apart from stable hyperthyroidism.

Graves' hyperthyroidism qualified as stable when ophthalmopathy did not progress within 18 months. The sequence was collected from a woman aged 30 to 39 with Graves' hyperthyroidism. V and J are TRBV27 and TRBJ1-5, with D possibly TRBD1 on 6 matching bases. The sequencing sample was made of blood. This CDR3 is CASSRQARQPQHF. CDR3 in DNA: TGTGCCAGCAGCCGACAGGCTCGGCAGCCCCAGCATTTT.